The 17 T cell receptor beta chains presented below share a single source sample, sequenced in a study of shared clonotypes between healthy human individuals. Cells designated naive CD8 were CD45RO-negative and were positively selected for CCR7, with terminally differentiated effector memory CD45RA+ cells excluded. Using immunoSEQ multiplex PCR, the repertoire was profiled, and TCRdb retains in-frame clones only, with some absent. The sample carries 1.5 million to 2.5 million clones, roughly 95% recorded once. Sequencing was done on a sample of naive CD8+ T cells sorted from blood. All receptors derive from a man between 18 and 29 years old in good health.

The chain carries TRBV28 and TRBJ1-2; 8 bases agree with TRBD1. CDR3 length equals 16 residues. Germline lookup yields CDR1 MDHEN and CDR2 SYDVKM. V shed 2 bases and J 4 bases; nucleotides not matched to a gene: 9. CDR3 in DNA: TGTGCCAGCAGTTTACATCCGGCAGGGGGCGTCTATGGCTACACCTTC. As protein: CASSLHPAGGVYGYTF.

V gene TRBV4-1 combines with J gene TRBJ2-7, with D perhaps TRBD1 or TRBD2 (5 bases each). The CDR3 has 13 amino acids. V lost 8 bases and J 2 bases, leaving 13 bases between the germline ends. Germline assignment: CDR1 MGHRA and CDR2 YSYEKL. The CDR3 region is CASGPGPTYEQYF. CDR3 coding DNA: TGCGCCAGCGGACCGGGACCCACCTACGAGCAGTACTTC.

This chain's CDR3 is CASSYTDTNYGYTF. Here the CDR3 DNA reads TGTGCCAGCAGTTACACGGATACTAACTATGGCTACACCTTC. The chain combines TRBV6-5 with TRBJ1-2; no reliable D call. Trimming took off 2 bases at V and 0 bases at J, with 7 bases between the two ends. This CDR3 is 14 amino acids long. CDR1 MNHEY and CDR2 SVGAGI come from the germline V gene.

This rearrangement joins TRBV28 to TRBJ2-7, with D perhaps matching TRBD1 (6 bases). Trimming stripped 1 base from V and 7 bases from J, with 8 bases between. In germline, CDR1 is MDHEN, CDR2 SYDVKM. The CDR3 is made up of 12 amino acids. The CDR3 reads CASSLLRGEQYF. The CDR3 DNA reads TGTGCCAGCAGTTTATTAAGGGGGGAGCAGTACTTC.

V gene TRBV2 combines with J gene TRBJ2-3, with a possible D match to TRBD1 (5 bases). The CDR3 loop spans 17 amino acids. Germline V gene sequence: CDR1 SNHLY, CDR2 FYNNEI. V lost 6 bases to trimming and J lost 0 bases, with 19 bases between them. Here the CDR3 reads CASSDSLGSGSTDTQYF. The CDR3 DNA reads as TGTGCCAGCAGCGACTCTCTGGGGTCAGGGAGCACAGATACGCAGTATTTT.

The rearrangement links TRBV6-6 to TRBJ2-7, with D perhaps matching TRBD2 (5 bases). The CDR3 runs 15 residues. V was shortened by 0 bases and J by 0 bases, with 9 bases between the two germline ends. Germline CDR1 MNHNY, CDR2 SVGAGI (reference sequence). CDR3 in amino acids: CASSYSVGSSYEQYF. The CDR3 DNA sequence: TGTGCCAGCAGTTACTCGGTAGGGAGCTCCTACGAGCAGTACTTC.

The chain combines TRBV25-1 with TRBJ1-2; perhaps TRBD1 as D (5 bases). The CDR3 loop spans 13 amino acids. Germline CDR1 MGHDK, CDR2 SYGVNS. Trimming removed 0 bases at V and 8 bases at J, with 10 bases between. The CDR3 sequence is CASSEYGGEGYTF. Here the CDR3 DNA reads TGTGCCAGCAGTGAATATGGAGGGGAAGGCTACACCTTC.

The chain uses TRBV11-2 and TRBJ1-1; D is undetermined. Per germline, CDR1 SGHAT and CDR2 FQNNGV. This CDR3 has 17 residues. Trimming cost V 0 bases and J 0 bases, with 14 bases left between them. The CDR3 reads CASSLDSAGLMNTEAFF. CDR3 DNA sequence: TGTGCCAGCAGCTTAGATTCCGCGGGCCTCATGAACACTGAAGCTTTCTTT.

The chain is built from TRBV25-1 and TRBJ1-1; 7 bases align to TRBD1. V was pared by 4 bases and J by 6 bases, with 5 bases of the junction left unmatched. Germline CDR1 is MGHDK and CDR2 is SYGVNS. The CDR3 is made up of 13 amino acids. DNA of the CDR3: TGTGCCAGCAGTGGACAGGGTTCGGCTGAAGCTTTCTTT. This encodes CASSGQGSAEAFF.

The V gene is TRBV27, the J gene TRBJ2-2; 8 nucleotides line up with TRBD2. This CDR3 has 16 residues. Trimming took 1 base from V and 10 from J; bases not matched to a gene: 11. Per the germline V gene, CDR1 is MNHEY and CDR2 is SMNVEV (reference sequence). CDR3 residues: CASSLLREGTFAELFF. CDR3 nucleotide sequence: TGTGCCAGCAGTTTATTACGGGAGGGAACCTTTGCGGAGCTGTTTTTT.

In this sample, this clone turned up once. This sample also contains other DNA sequences that code for the same CDR3. This sequence joins TRBV20-1 and TRBJ2-3; unclear D gene. Germline assignment: CDR1 DFQATT and CDR2 SNEGSKA (reference sequence). V shed 1 base and J shed 7 bases, with 6 bases lying between them. The CDR3 has 11 amino acids. For the CDR3, the DNA is TGCAGTGCTAGAGTTAGTAATACGCAGTATTTT. It specifies CSARVSNTQYF.

V usage is TRBV7-3 and J usage is TRBJ2-7; TRBD2 matches 8 bases. V lost 1 base and J lost 3; bases outside the gene matches: 2. Germline values: CDR1 SGHTA, CDR2 FQGTGA. The CDR3 runs 14 residues. The chain's CDR3 is CASSLMAGGYEQYF. The DNA for the CDR3 is TGTGCCAGCAGCTTAATGGCGGGGGGCTACGAGCAGTACTTC.

V usage is TRBV13 and J usage is TRBJ1-1, with unresolved D. CDR1 is PRHDT, CDR2 FYEKMQ, per germline (reference sequence). Trimming took 5 bases from V and 3 from J, leaving 16 bases between them. CDR3 length: 15 residues. DNA of the CDR3: TGTGCCAGCAGCCATCGTATCCGTGGGGACACTGAAGCTTTCTTT. Its translation is CASSHRIRGDTEAFF. The complete variable domain, with remaining parts taken from reference TRBV13 and TRBJ1-1, reads AAGVIQSPRHLIKEKRETATLKCYPIPRHDTVYWYQQGPGQDPQFLISFYEKMQSDKGSIPDRFSAQQFSDYHSELNMSSLELGDSALYFCASSHRIRGDTEAFFGQGTRLTVV.

The sample holds one count of this clone. The chain has TRBV6-5 and TRBJ2-5; weak D call: TRBD2 (6 bases). The CDR3 sequence is 15 residues long. Germline V lookup: CDR1 MNHEY, CDR2 SVGAGI. Trimming took off 4 bases at V and 4 bases at J, with 16 bases between the two ends. CDR3 sequence reads: CASSWDFLKVETQYF. The CDR3 nucleotides read TGTGCCAGCAGTTGGGACTTCCTAAAAGTAGAGACCCAGTACTTC.

The genes are TRBV6-9 and TRBJ1-1; 9 nucleotides match TRBD1. Germline CDR1 reads MNHGY; CDR2 reads SVAAGI. CDR3 length equals 14 residues. V lost 5 bases and J lost 6; bases outside the gene matches: 7. CDR3 residues: CASSRQGEKAEAFF. As DNA, the CDR3 is TGTGCCAGCAGTCGACAGGGGGAAAAGGCTGAAGCTTTCTTT.

The chain uses TRBV19 and TRBJ2-7, with D possibly matching TRBD2 (6 bases). Germline loops: CDR1 LNHDA, CDR2 SQIVND (reference sequence). The CDR3 consists of 16 residues. Trimming shortened V by 5 bases and J by 0 bases, and 17 bases separated the two germline ends. CDR3 amino acids: CASSPGRGGDSYEQYF. The CDR3 DNA sequence: TGTGCCAGTAGTCCTGGGCGGGGCGGGGACTCCTACGAGCAGTACTTC.

Here the CDR3 DNA reads TGTGCCAGCAGCCCGGGACTGTGGGCCGAGCAGTACTTC. It encodes CASSPGLWAEQYF. V gene TRBV11-2 combines with J gene TRBJ2-7; weak D call: TRBD2 (6 bases). Between the trimmed V and J ends, which lost 5 bases and 6 bases, there was a span of 14 bases. CDR3 length: 13 residues. The germline gives CDR1 SGHAT, CDR2 FQNNGV.